This T cell receptor (beta chain) was profiled in a study of CD8 T cells in ankylosing spondylitis. Study-level points and caveats: Disease-associated clones were reportedly significantly overrepresented in matched ankylosing spondylitis synovial fluid. A motif of eight or nine highly homologous TCR beta variants was seen as apparently characteristic of ankylosing spondylitis blood. Clones linked with disease were CD8+ and fairly uncommon in the peripheral blood.

TCR beta libraries were made by quantitative 5'-RACE with molecular barcodes. Via MiXCR, TCRdb re-called the 5' RACE reads, giving one row per CDR3 protein. The top ten hold 45% to 65% of the sample, which has tens of thousands of distinct CDR3 sequences, around 30% seen once. Notes on this clonotype: Its antigen is currently unknown.

The CDR3 loop spans 16 amino acids. V lost 0 bases and J lost 7, with 15 bases in between. Germline lookup yields CDR1 LGHDT and CDR2 YNNKEL (reference sequence). The sequence was collected from a male donor with ankylosing spondylitis or in good health (not recorded which). The V and J genes are TRBV3-1 and TRBJ2-2, with D perhaps being TRBD1 or TRBD2 (5 bases each). Sequences were obtained from blood, either unsorted or a sorted T cell fraction (not recorded which). The CDR3 loop reads CASSQDHQGEIGELFF. The CDR3 DNA is TGTGCCAGCAGCCAAGATCACCAAGGGGAGATCGGGGAGCTGTTTTTT.